This T cell receptor beta chain was observed in a study of blood T cell repertoires in COVID-19. Recovered participants had two consecutive negative NP/OP PCR tests, healthcare professional clearance, or symptom resolution. Per the authors' pipeline: From reference gene primer amplification, estimates of nucleated cell counts were derived. TCRdb's table, derived via immunoSEQ multiplex PCR, lists solely in-frame clones and lacks some. The V and J calls and the clone size are those of that table, but D and trimming were determined from the DNA. This sample carries over 200,000 clones, about 84% of them seen once, and the ten largest clones take 1.5% to 2%. V lost 4 bases, J lost 4 bases, and 13 bases stayed unmatched. The CDR3 is made up of 17 amino acids. CDR1 is MNHNS and CDR2 is SASEGT in the germline V gene.

The origin of this receptor is a man in his fifties or sixties who had recovered from COVID-19. What was sequenced was PBMCs or T cells enriched from blood (not recorded which). This chain uses TRBV6-1 with TRBJ2-5, with 9 positions matching TRBD1. In DNA form, the CDR3 reads TGTGCCAGCAGTGTAGCCGGGACAGGGCCCCCCATAGAGACCCAGTACTTC. Amino acid sequence: CASSVAGTGPPIETQYF.